This passage covers 24 T cell receptor beta chains from one sample sequenced in a study of blood T cells in healthy people across ages. Together with a sample-barcoded 5' primer, a J-beta primer mix was included in a second PCR lasting about 6 to 11 cycles. TCRdb fed the 5' RACE reads into MiXCR, producing one record per CDR3 protein. The sample includes some 710,000 distinct CDR3 sequences, around half of them seen just once. The sample comprised blood. Receptor source: a man older than 75 in good health.

The genes are TRBV5-1 and TRBJ1-2; tentative D call: TRBD1 (6 bases). V was pared by 4 bases and J by 2 bases, with 12 bases between. CDR3 length equals 14 residues. Germline-derived CDR1 and CDR2 are SGHRS and YFSETQ. CDR3 DNA: TGCGCCAGCAGCCCCAACAGGGAGAACTATGGCTACACCTTC. Translation gives CASSPNRENYGYTF.

Of note for this clonotype: It may be a read error: a sequence one base away is much more abundant. In this CDR3 the conserved last residue, phenylalanine or tryptophan, is missing, so a read error is likely. V usage is TRBV25-1 and J usage is TRBJ2-3; TRBD1 agrees at 8 bases. Unmatched junction bases numbered 4, after V lost 5 bases and J lost 0 bases. CDR1 MGHDK and CDR2 SYGVNS come from the germline V gene. The CDR3 is made up of 15 amino acids. The chain's CDR3 is CASSPRTGSTDTQYY. CDR3 coding DNA: TGTGCCAGCAGTCCCCGGACAGGGAGCACAGATACGCAGTATTAT.

This clonotype was recorded a few times. V gene TRBV10-3 combines with J gene TRBJ1-5; D is ambiguous. Trimming stripped 6 bases from V and 7 bases from J, with 13 bases between. Germline loops: CDR1 ENHRY, CDR2 SYGVKD. The CDR3 spans 13 residues. The CDR3 coding sequence is TGTGCCATCAGGACGTCGCCGGGGCAGCCCCAGCATTTT. It codes for CAIRTSPGQPQHF.

This clonotype was picked up a small number of times. The rearrangement uses TRBV29-1 and TRBJ2-7; D is undetermined. Germline assignment: CDR1 SQVTM and CDR2 ANQGSEA. CDR3 length equals 12 residues. V was clipped by 4 bases and J by 2 bases, with 9 bases between them. CDR3 loop: CSVGSQPYEQYF. CDR3 nucleotides: TGCAGCGTTGGGTCACAACCCTACGAGCAGTACTTC.

This sequence joins TRBV14 and TRBJ1-2, with TRBD1 identical over 8 bases. Losses at the gene ends were 3 bases for V and 6 bases for J; bases not matched to a gene: 9. This CDR3 has 15 amino acids. CDR1 and CDR2 from the germline V gene are SGHDN and FVKESK. For the CDR3, the DNA is TGTGCCAGCAGCCACCAGGCAAGACAGGGGAATGGCTACACCTTC. Translated, it gives CASSHQARQGNGYTF.

This clonotype has a handful of counts. In DNA form, the CDR3 reads TGTGCCAGCACCCGACAGGGGTATAATTCACCCCTCCACTTT. Translated, it gives CASTRQGYNSPLHF. This chain uses TRBV28 with TRBJ1-6; 8 positions match TRBD1. The CDR3 consists of 14 residues. V lost 7 bases to trimming and J lost 4 bases; unmatched junction nucleotides: 3. The germline CDR1 and CDR2 sequences are MDHEN and SYDVKM.

The chain uses TRBV7-9 and TRBJ2-2; D gene unclear. Germline-derived CDR1 and CDR2 are SEHNR and FQNEAQ (reference sequence). Trimming cost V 8 bases and J 8 bases, with 9 bases left between them. This CDR3 is 11 amino acids long. The CDR3 loop reads CASLSSGELFF. The CDR3 region has the DNA TGTGCCAGCCTCTCGTCGGGGGAGCTGTTTTTT.

With respect to this clonotype: This clone may be a read error of a much larger clone one base away. The chain carries TRBV5-1 and TRBJ2-7; possibly TRBD1 for D (7 bases). This CDR3 is 15 amino acids long. The germline V gene encodes CDR1 SGHRS and CDR2 YFSETQ. The CDR3 region is CASSLGQGLSDEQYF. The CDR3 DNA follows: TGCGCCAGCAGCTTGGGACAGGGACTCTCCGACGAGCAGTACTTC.

This clonotype was counted a few times. The CDR3 DNA reads TGTGCCATCTTGGACAGGTTCATAAACGAGCAGTACTTC. Protein product: CAILDRFINEQYF. The chain is built from TRBV28 and TRBJ2-7; 7 positions agree with TRBD1. The J segment lost 5 bases and the V segment lost 10 bases, leaving 11 bases of the junction unmatched. Germline V CDR1 and CDR2: MDHEN, SYDVKM. CDR3 size: 13 residues.

The chain employs TRBV18 and TRBJ2-1; TRBD1 matches 7 bases. V trimming: 6 bases; J trimming: 4 bases; junction bases outside the gene matches: 15. The CDR3 runs to 17 residues. Looked up from germline, CDR1 is KGHSH and CDR2 is LQKENI. CDR3 in DNA: TGTGCCAGCTCCCCTTCGAATACAGGGGTGATATACAATGAGCAGTTCTTC. Its protein product is CASSPSNTGVIYNEQFF.

The sample holds a few counts of this clonotype. This sequence joins TRBV10-3 and TRBJ2-7, with D maybe TRBD2 (7 bases). The CDR3 has 14 amino acids. Germline V CDR1 and CDR2: ENHRY, SYGVKD. The ends were cut back, 6 bases at V and 3 bases at J, with 15 bases in the middle. CDR3 bases: TGTGCCATCAGCAAAGGGGGGGAAGGCTACGAGCAGTACTTC. Its translation: CAISKGGEGYEQYF.

This rearrangement joins TRBV28 to TRBJ2-7; D perhaps matches TRBD1 (6 bases). Trimming cost V 5 bases and J 7 bases, with 24 bases left between them. This CDR3 comprises 16 residues. Germline loops: CDR1 MDHEN, CDR2 SYDVKM. CDR3 DNA: TGTGCCAGCAGTGGCCCACAGGGCACCCCATTTGTGGAGCAGTACTTC. Translation gives CASSGPQGTPFVEQYF.

The CDR3 bases are TGCAGCGTGACGAGGGGGCTCGGTGAAAAACTGTTTTTT. Its translation is CSVTRGLGEKLFF. The genes are TRBV29-1 and TRBJ1-4, with 7 nucleotides matching TRBD1. The CDR3 is 13 residues long. Germline loops: CDR1 SQVTM, CDR2 ANQGSEA. J was trimmed by 7 bases and V by 6 bases; bases with no gene match: 8.

J is TRBJ2-1 and V is TRBV5-1, with no clear D. The CDR3 spans 15 residues. V was trimmed by 1 base and J by 7 bases, leaving 15 bases between them. Germline assignment: CDR1 SGHRS and CDR2 YFSETQ. This CDR3 is CASSLRRQGINEQFF. The CDR3 coding sequence is TGCGCCAGCAGCTTGCGTAGGCAAGGAATAAATGAGCAGTTCTTC.

In DNA form, the CDR3 reads TGTGCCAGCAGCGTTATCCAGGGTGGGAATCAGCCCCAGCATTTT. It encodes CASSVIQGGNQPQHF. V is TRBV2 and J is TRBJ1-5, with D possibly matching TRBD1 (5 bases). This CDR3 region has 15 residues. Germline V gene lookup returns CDR1 SNHLY and CDR2 FYNNEI. Between the trimmed V and J ends, which lost 6 bases and 4 bases, there was a span of 16 bases.

The chain is built from TRBV20-1 and TRBJ2-4; D is ambiguous. The DNA end is a closer match to TRBJ2-7, so the J assignment may be wrong. This CDR3 contains 14 residues. Germline CDR1 and CDR2: DFQATT and SNEGSKA (reference sequence). Here the CDR3 reads CSARDAGTSYEQYF. CDR3 DNA: TGCAGTGCTAGAGATGCCGGAACAAGCTACGAGCAGTACTTC.

V gene TRBV11-3 combines with J gene TRBJ2-5, with a possible D match to TRBD1 (7 bases). Germline V gene data show CDR1 as SGHNT and CDR2 as YENEEA. Trimming removed 0 bases from V and 2 bases from J, with 10 bases in between. The CDR3 is 15 residues long. The CDR3 loop is CASSLEGGQQETQYF. The CDR3 nucleotides read TGTGCCAGCAGCTTAGAGGGGGGACAGCAAGAGACCCAGTACTTC.

This clonotype was observed a few times. The chain is built from TRBV5-1 and TRBJ2-7, with D maybe TRBD2 (7 bases). Looked up from germline, CDR1 is SGHRS and CDR2 is YFSETQ. The CDR3 covers 15 residues. V shed 2 bases and J shed 5 bases, with 17 bases lying between them. The CDR3 region has the DNA TGCGCCAGCAGCTTTTACGAGGGGGGGGCCAACGAGCAGTACTTC. Translating gives CASSFYEGGANEQYF.

Concerning this clonotype itself: At one end, the junction sequence differs from germline, possibly due to a read error. The genes are TRBV5-1 and TRBJ2-7; D call uncertain. The CDR3 has 15 amino acids. Looked up from germline, CDR1 is SGHRS and CDR2 is YFSETQ. CDR3 nucleotide sequence: TGCACCAGCAGCTCGGCCGAACTAAGCTCCTACGAGCAGTACTTC. Translation gives CTSSSAELSSYEQYF.

The chain links TRBV5-8 to TRBJ1-5, with D perhaps matching TRBD1 (6 bases). In germline, CDR1 is SGHTS, CDR2 YDEGEE. With 4 bases removed from V and 7 bases from J, the gap between germline ends came to 18 bases. The CDR3 is 15 residues long. The CDR3 here is CASSRGVGANQPQHF. The CDR3 bases are TGTGCCAGCAGCAGAGGTGTGGGGGCGAACCAGCCCCAGCATTTT.

This sequence joins TRBV12-3 or TRBV12-4 and TRBJ1-5; D is perhaps TRBD1 (5 bases). There are 15 residues in the CDR3. Trimming removed 1 base at V and 3 bases at J, with 10 bases between. The DNA of the CDR3 is TGTGCCAGCAGTTTAGGCTTTGGGGCCAATCAGCCCCAGCATTTT. Its translation is CASSLGFGANQPQHF.

The V gene is TRBV7-9, the J gene TRBJ2-1; TRBD2 matches 9 bases. Germline V gives CDR1 SEHNR, CDR2 FQNEAQ (reference sequence). The CDR3 sequence is 16 residues long. With 7 bases clipped from V and 1 base from J, the junction kept 8 bases outside the gene matches. The CDR3, as DNA: TGTGCCAGCAATCGTCTAGCGGGAATGTCCTACAATGAGCAGTTCTTC. Translating gives CASNRLAGMSYNEQFF.

Concerning this clonotype: Just one base apart from a much larger clone, this may be a read error. The J gene is TRBJ2-3, the V gene TRBV5-1, with a weak D call TRBD2 (6 bases). With 0 bases removed from V and 8 bases from J, the gap between germline ends came to 13 bases. This CDR3 is 14 amino acids long. Per germline, CDR1 SGHRS and CDR2 YFSETQ. The CDR3 DNA sequence: TGCGCCAGCAGCTTGGGACTAGAGGGAGGTACGCAGTATTTT. As protein: CASSLGLEGGTQYF. The variable domain in full, with the rest retrieved from reference TRBV5-1 and TRBJ2-3, is KAGVTQTPRYLIKTRGQQVTLSCSPISGHRSVSWYQQTPGQGLQFLFEYFSETQRNKGNFPGRFSGRQFSNSRSEMNVSTLELGDSALYLCASSLGLEGGTQYFGPGTRLTVL.

In its sample, this clonotype was seen a few times. The chain links TRBV6-6 to TRBJ1-1, with D possibly TRBD1 on 6 matching bases. The CDR3 runs 16 residues. Germline values: CDR1 MNHNY, CDR2 SVGAGI (reference sequence). Trimming cost V 7 bases and J 4 bases, with 22 bases left between them. This CDR3 reads CASTSNKGGVGTEAFF. The DNA of the CDR3 is TGTGCCAGCACTTCAAACAAAGGGGGGGTGGGCACTGAAGCTTTCTTT.